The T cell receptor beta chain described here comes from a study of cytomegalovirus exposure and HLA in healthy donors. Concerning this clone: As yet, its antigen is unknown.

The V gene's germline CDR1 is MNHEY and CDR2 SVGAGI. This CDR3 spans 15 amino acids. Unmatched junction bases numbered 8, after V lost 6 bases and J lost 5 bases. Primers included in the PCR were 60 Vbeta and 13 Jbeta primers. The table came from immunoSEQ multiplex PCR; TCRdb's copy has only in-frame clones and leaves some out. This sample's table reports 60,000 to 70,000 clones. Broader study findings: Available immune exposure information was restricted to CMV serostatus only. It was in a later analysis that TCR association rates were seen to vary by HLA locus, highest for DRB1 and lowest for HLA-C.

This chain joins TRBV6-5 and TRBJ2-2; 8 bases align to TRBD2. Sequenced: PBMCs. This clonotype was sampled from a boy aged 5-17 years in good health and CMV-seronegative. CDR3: CASSLLAVGTGELFF. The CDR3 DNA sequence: TGTGCCAGCAGCCTACTAGCGGTAGGAACCGGGGAGCTGTTTTTT.